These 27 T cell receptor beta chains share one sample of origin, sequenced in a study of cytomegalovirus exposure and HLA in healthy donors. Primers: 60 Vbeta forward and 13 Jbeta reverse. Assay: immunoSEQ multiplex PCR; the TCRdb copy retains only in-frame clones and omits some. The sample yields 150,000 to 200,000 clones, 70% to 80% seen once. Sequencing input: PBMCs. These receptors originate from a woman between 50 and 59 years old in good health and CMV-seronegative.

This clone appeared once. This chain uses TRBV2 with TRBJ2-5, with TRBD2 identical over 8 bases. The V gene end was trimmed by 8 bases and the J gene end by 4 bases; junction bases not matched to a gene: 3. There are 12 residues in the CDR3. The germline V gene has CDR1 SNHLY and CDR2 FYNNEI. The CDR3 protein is CASAGGGETQYF. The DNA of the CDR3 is TGTGCCAGCGCGGGGGGCGGAGAGACCCAGTACTTC.

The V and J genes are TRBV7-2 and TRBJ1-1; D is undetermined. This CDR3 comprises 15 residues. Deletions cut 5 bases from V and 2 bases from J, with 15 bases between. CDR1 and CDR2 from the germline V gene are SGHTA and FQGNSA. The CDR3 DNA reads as TGTGCCAGCAGCCTAATGGGAGGGAGAAACACTGAAGCTTTCTTT. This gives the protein CASSLMGGRNTEAFF.

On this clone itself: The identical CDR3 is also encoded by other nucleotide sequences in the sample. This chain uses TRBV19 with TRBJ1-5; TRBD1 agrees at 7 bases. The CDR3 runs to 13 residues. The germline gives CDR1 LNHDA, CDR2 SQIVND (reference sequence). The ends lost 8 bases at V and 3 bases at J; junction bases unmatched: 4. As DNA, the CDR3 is TGTGCCAGTGCAGACAGGGTCAATCAGCCCCAGCATTTT. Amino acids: CASADRVNQPQHF.

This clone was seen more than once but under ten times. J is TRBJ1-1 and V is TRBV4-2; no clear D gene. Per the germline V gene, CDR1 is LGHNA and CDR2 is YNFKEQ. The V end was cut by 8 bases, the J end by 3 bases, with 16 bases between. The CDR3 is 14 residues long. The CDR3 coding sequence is TGTGCCAGCTCATCAGGTTGGGGAGACACTGAAGCTTTCTTT. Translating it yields CASSSGWGDTEAFF.

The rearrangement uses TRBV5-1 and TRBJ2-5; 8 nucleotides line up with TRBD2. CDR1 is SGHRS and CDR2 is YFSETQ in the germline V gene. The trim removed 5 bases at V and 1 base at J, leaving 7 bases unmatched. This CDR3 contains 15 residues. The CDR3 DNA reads TGCGCCAGCAGATACGGTCGGGGGGGCCAAGAGACCCAGTACTTC. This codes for CASRYGRGGQETQYF.

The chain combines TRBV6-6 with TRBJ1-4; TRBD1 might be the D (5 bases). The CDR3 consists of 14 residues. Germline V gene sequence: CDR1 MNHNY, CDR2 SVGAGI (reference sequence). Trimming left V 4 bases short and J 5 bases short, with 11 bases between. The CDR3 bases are TGTGCCAGCAGTTTCAGGGTGGGAAATGAAAAACTGTTTTTT. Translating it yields CASSFRVGNEKLFF.

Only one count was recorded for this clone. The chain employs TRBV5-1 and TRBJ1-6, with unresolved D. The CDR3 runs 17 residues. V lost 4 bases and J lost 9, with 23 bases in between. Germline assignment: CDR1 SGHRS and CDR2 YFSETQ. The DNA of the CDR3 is TGCGCCAGCAGCAAAGGTCGAGAGGGAACCTCTCCTTCACCCCTCCACTTT. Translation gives CASSKGREGTSPSPLHF.

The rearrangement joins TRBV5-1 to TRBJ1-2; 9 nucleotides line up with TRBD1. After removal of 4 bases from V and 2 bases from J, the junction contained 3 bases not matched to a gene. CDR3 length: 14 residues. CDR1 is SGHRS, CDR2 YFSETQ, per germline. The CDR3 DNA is TGCGCCAGCAGCCCGGGACAGGGAAACTATGGCTACACCTTC. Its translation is CASSPGQGNYGYTF.

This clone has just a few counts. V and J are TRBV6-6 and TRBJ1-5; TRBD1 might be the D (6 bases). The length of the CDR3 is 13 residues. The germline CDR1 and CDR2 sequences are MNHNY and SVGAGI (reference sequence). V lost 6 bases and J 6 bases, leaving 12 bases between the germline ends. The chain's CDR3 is CASSSGVFQPQHF. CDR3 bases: TGTGCCAGCAGCTCAGGGGTTTTTCAGCCCCAGCATTTT.

The CDR3 reads CASSLNVDGELFF. For the CDR3, the DNA is TGCGCCAGCAGCTTGAACGTAGACGGGGAGCTGTTTTTT. The gene calls are TRBV5-1 and TRBJ2-2; D call uncertain. Germline V gene lookup returns CDR1 SGHRS and CDR2 YFSETQ. V shed 1 base and J shed 7 bases, with 8 bases lying between them. The CDR3 has 13 residues.

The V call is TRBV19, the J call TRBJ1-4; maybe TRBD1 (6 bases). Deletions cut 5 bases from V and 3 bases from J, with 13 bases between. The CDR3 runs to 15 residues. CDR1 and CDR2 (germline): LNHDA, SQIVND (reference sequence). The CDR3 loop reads CASSLTGPANEKLFF. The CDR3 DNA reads TGTGCCAGTAGTCTAACAGGGCCCGCTAATGAAAAACTGTTTTTT.

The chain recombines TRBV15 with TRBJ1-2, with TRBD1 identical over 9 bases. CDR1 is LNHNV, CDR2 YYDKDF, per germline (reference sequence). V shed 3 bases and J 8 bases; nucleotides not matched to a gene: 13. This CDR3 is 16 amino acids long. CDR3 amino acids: CATSREDRGLSGGYTF. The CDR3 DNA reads TGTGCCACCAGCAGGGAGGACAGGGGACTTTCGGGCGGCTACACCTTC.

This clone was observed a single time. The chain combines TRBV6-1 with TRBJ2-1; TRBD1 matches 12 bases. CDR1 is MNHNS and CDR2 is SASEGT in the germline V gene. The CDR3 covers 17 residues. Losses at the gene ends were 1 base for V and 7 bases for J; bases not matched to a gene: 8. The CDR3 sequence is CASSEVGRDRGQNEQFF. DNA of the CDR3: TGTGCCAGCAGTGAAGTTGGCCGGGACAGGGGGCAAAATGAGCAGTTCTTC.

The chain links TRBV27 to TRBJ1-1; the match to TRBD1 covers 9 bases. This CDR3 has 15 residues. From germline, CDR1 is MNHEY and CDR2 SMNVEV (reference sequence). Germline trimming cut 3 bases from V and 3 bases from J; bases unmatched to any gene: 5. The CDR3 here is CASSLDRGVHTEAFF. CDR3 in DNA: TGTGCCAGCAGTTTGGACAGGGGTGTCCACACTGAAGCTTTCTTT.

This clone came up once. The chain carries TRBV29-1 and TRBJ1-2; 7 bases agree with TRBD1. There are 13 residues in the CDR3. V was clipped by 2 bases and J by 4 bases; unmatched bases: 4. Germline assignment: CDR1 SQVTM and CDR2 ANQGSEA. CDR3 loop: CSVELGTVYGYTF. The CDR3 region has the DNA TGCAGCGTTGAATTGGGGACAGTCTATGGCTACACCTTC.

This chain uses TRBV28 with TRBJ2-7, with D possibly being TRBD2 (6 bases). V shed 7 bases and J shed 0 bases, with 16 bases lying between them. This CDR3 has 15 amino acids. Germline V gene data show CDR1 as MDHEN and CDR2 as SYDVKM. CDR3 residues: CASIESGLSSYEQYF. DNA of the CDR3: TGTGCCAGCATTGAAAGCGGGTTAAGCTCCTACGAGCAGTACTTC.

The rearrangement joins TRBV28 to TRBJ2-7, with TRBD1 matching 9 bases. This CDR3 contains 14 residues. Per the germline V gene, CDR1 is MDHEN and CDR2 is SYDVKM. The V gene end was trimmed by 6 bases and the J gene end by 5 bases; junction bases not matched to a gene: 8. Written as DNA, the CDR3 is TGTGCCAGCAGGCCACCGGGACAGGGAAACGAGCAGTACTTC. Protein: CASRPPGQGNEQYF.

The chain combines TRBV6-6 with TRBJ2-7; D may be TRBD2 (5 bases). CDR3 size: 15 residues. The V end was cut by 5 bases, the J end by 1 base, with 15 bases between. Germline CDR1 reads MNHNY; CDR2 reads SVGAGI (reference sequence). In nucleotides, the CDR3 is TGTGCCAGCAGTAAGACGGGAACCTCTTCCTACGAGCAGTACTTC. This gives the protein CASSKTGTSSYEQYF.

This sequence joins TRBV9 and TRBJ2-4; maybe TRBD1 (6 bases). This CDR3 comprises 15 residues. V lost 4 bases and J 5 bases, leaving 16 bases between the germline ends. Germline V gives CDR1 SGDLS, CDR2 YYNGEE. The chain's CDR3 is CASSPRDTGENIQYF. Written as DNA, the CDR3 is TGTGCCAGCAGCCCACGGGACACCGGGGAAAACATTCAGTACTTC. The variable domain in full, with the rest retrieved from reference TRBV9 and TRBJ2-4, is DSGVTQTPKHLITATGQRVTLRCSPRSGDLSVYWYQQSLDQGLQFLIQYYNGEERAKGNILERFSAQQFPDLHSELNLSSLELGDSALYFCASSPRDTGENIQYFGAGTRLSVL.

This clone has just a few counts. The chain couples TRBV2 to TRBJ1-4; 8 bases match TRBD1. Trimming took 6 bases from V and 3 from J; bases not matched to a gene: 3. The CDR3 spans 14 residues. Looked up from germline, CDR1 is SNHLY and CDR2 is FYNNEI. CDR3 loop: CASRIQGANEKLFF. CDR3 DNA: TGTGCCAGCAGGATACAGGGGGCTAATGAAAAACTGTTTTTT.

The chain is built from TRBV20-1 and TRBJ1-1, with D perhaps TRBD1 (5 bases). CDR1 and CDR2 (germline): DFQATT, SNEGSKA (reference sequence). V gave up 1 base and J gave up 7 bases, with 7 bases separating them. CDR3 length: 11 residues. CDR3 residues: CSARVQGEAFF. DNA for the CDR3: TGCAGTGCTAGAGTCCAGGGTGAAGCTTTCTTT.

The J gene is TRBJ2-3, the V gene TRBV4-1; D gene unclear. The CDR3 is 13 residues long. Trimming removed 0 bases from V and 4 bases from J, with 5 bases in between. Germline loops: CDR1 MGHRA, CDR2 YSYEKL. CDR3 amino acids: CASSQERPDTQYF. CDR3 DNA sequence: TGCGCCAGCAGCCAAGAGCGCCCAGATACGCAGTATTTT.

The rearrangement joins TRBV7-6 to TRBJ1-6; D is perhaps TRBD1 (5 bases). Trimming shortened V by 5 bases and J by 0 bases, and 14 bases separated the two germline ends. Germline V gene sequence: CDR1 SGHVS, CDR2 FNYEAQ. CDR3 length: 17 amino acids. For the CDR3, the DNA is TGTGCCAGCAGCCCCGGGGGAGGGAGCTCCTATAATTCACCCCTCCACTTT. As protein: CASSPGGGSSYNSPLHF. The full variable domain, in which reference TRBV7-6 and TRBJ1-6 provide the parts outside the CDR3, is GAGVSQSPRYKVTKRGQDVALRCDPISGHVSLYWYRQALGQGPEFLTYFNYEAQQDKSGLPNDRFSAERPEGSISTLTIQRTEQRDSAMYRCASSPGGGSSYNSPLHFGNGTRLTVT.

CDR3 in amino acids: CASSPDRGVRTDTQYF. The CDR3 nucleotides are TGTGCCAGTAGTCCGGACAGGGGTGTTCGCACAGATACGCAGTATTTT. The chain couples TRBV19 to TRBJ2-3, with 9 bases fitting TRBD1. CDR1 and CDR2 (germline): LNHDA, SQIVND (reference sequence). The J segment lost 1 base and the V segment lost 5 bases, leaving 7 bases of the junction unmatched. The CDR3 extends over 16 amino acids.

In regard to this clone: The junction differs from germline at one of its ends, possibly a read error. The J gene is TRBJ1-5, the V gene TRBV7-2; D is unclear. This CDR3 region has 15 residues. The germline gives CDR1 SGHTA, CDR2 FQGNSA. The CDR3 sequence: CASSLALGSKQPQHF. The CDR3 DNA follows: TGTGCCAGCAGCTTAGCGCTAGGCAGCAAACAGCCCCAGCATTTT.

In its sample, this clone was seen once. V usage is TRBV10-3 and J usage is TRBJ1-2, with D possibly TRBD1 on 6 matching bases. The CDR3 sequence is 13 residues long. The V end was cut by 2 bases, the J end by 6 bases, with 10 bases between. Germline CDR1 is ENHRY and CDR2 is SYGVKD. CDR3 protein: CAISELQGNGYTF. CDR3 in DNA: TGTGCCATCAGTGAGCTACAGGGTAATGGCTACACCTTC.

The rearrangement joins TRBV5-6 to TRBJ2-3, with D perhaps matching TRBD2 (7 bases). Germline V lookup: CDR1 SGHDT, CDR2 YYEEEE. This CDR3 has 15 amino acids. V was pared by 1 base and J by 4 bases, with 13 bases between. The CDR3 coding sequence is TGTGCCAGCAGCTTGAGGGGGGGAAGAGCAGATACGCAGTATTTT. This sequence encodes CASSLRGGRADTQYF.